These 10 T cell receptor beta chains came from one sample sequenced in a study of regulatory T cells in long-lasting Graves disease. The TCR beta library used iRepertoire HTBI primers with Arm-PCR amplification of CDR3. One entry per CDR3 protein results from TCRdb running MiXCR on the multiplex PCR reads. The sample yields around 470,000 distinct CDR3 sequences, around 13% seen once. Specified time point: newly diagnosed GD, antithyroid drugs for less than 3 months. PBMCs were the source of the RNA used for TCR sequencing. The sample was also linked to a second study, of T cells in Graves' hyperthyroidism and ophthalmopathy.

The input for sequencing was peripheral blood mononuclear cells (PBMCs), taken at new diagnosis, from a patient treated with antithyroid drugs. These receptors originate from a woman aged 45-59 years with Graves disease.

This clonotype was recorded at least ten times. The rearrangement uses TRBV27 and TRBJ2-1, with a weak D call TRBD2 (5 bases). Trimming cost V 3 bases and J 3 bases, with 18 bases left between them. Germline CDR1 reads MNHEY; CDR2 reads SMNVEV (reference sequence). The CDR3 runs to 17 residues. The CDR3 DNA follows: TGTGCCAGCAGTTTGGGGTCTCTGGCGGGCCGCTACAATGAGCAGTTCTTC. Translated: CASSLGSLAGRYNEQFF.

The rearrangement joins TRBV10-3 to TRBJ1-2; no clear D gene. The CDR3 has 11 amino acids. V was clipped by 3 bases and J by 8 bases, with 7 bases between them. The germline CDR1 and CDR2 sequences are ENHRY and SYGVKD. CDR3 residues: CAISEIRGYTF. In nucleotides, the CDR3 is TGTGCCATCAGTGAAATCCGGGGCTACACCTTC.

This clonotype has a count of ten or more. V and J are TRBV7-2 and TRBJ2-7, with 9 bases matching TRBD1. V was pared by 6 bases and J by 3 bases, with 6 bases of the junction left unmatched. This CDR3 has 14 amino acids. From germline, CDR1 is SGHTA and CDR2 FQGNSA. The CDR3 DNA sequence: TGTGCCAGCAGTTCCGGGACAGGGTTCTACGAGCAGTACTTC. This sequence encodes CASSSGTGFYEQYF.

The chain joins TRBV12-3 or TRBV12-4 to TRBJ2-7; D is possibly TRBD2 (6 bases). The CDR3 consists of 16 residues. Between the trimmed V and J ends, which lost 4 bases and 1 base, there was a span of 17 bases. CDR3 bases: TGTGCCAGCAGTTCGCTGGGGGGACTGCTATCCTACGAGCAGTACTTC. Translated, it gives CASSSLGGLLSYEQYF.

This clonotype was seen more than once but under ten times. This chain connects TRBV29-1 to TRBJ2-5; maybe TRBD2 (5 bases). The V gene lost 1 base and the J gene lost 2 bases, with 5 bases spanning the gap. The CDR3 consists of 12 residues. Germline V CDR1 and CDR2: SQVTM, ANQGSEA. The CDR3 sequence is CSVEGEQETQYF. CDR3 DNA sequence: TGCAGCGTTGAAGGGGAGCAAGAGACCCAGTACTTC.

Many counts were recorded for this clonotype. An end of the junction does not agree with germline; a read error may underlie this. The chain has TRBV5-1 and TRBJ2-3; D is perhaps TRBD1 (6 bases). The germline V gene encodes CDR1 SGHRS and CDR2 YFSETQ. The CDR3 has 14 residues. CDR3 protein: CASSLTGSTDTQYF. DNA of the CDR3: TGTGCCAGCAGCTTAACAGGGAGCACAGATACGCAGTATTTT.

This clonotype was seen at least ten times. This sequence joins TRBV7-2 and TRBJ2-5, with 7 bases fitting TRBD1. With 4 bases clipped from V and 14 bases from J, the junction kept 10 bases outside the gene matches. The length of the CDR3 is 12 residues. Germline V lookup: CDR1 SGHTA, CDR2 FQGNSA. For the CDR3, the DNA is TGTGCCAGCAGCTCCCCCCAGACAGGGATTTACTTC. Translating it yields CASSSPQTGIYF.

This clonotype was counted at least ten times. V and J are TRBV10-3 and TRBJ1-2; TRBD1 might be the D (6 bases). V dropped 7 bases and J dropped 6 bases, with 15 bases sitting between them. CDR3 length equals 13 residues. CDR1 is ENHRY and CDR2 is SYGVKD in the germline V gene. The CDR3 protein is CAITPQGPDGYTF. The CDR3 DNA is TGTGCCATCACCCCTCAGGGGCCGGATGGCTACACCTTC.

This clonotype showed up just once. A far larger clone is off by one base, so a read error is likely. It is likely a read error, because the conserved phenylalanine at the end of the CDR3 is missing. The chain has TRBV5-5 and TRBJ2-3; possible D gene TRBD2, 5 bases. Per germline, CDR1 SGHKS and CDR2 YYEKEE (reference sequence). The CDR3 is 14 amino acids. V shed 2 bases and J shed 0 bases, with 7 bases lying between them. CDR3 sequence: CASSLGGSTDTQYL. CDR3 bases: TGTGCCAGCAGCTTAGGCGGGAGCACAGATACGCAGTATCTT.

Regarding this clonotype: Being one base from a much bigger clone, this may be a read error. The chain has TRBV3-1 and TRBJ2-5; 7 bases match TRBD1. Germline V CDR1 and CDR2: LGHDT, YNNKEL (reference sequence). Losses at the gene ends were 1 base for V and 1 base for J; bases not matched to a gene: 6. CDR3 length: 16 residues. For the CDR3, the DNA is TGTGCCAGCAGCCAAGGACAGGGCCTCGTCCAAGAGACCCAGTACTTC. Translation gives CASSQGQGLVQETQYF.